This TCR beta chain originates from a study of Graves' ophthalmopathy and Graves' hyperthyroidism. Scientists amplified the TCR beta CDR3 regions from RNA transcripts. A first-round RT-PCR used HTBI primers, followed by a second-round multiplex PCR. TCRdb itself ran the multiplex PCR reads through MiXCR, one entry per CDR3 protein. This table holds hundreds of thousands of distinct CDR3 sequences, around 21% found once. This clonotype occurred many times. Trimming took 5 bases from V and 1 from J; bases not matched to a gene: 7. The germline CDR1 and CDR2 sequences are MNHEY and SVGEGT. The CDR3 runs 16 residues. Patients in the hyperthyroidism group, adults aged 18 to 65, were newly diagnosed, under 2 months' duration. Additional autoimmune diseases, uncontrolled infections, pregnancy or lactation disqualified patients. It was on clinical symptoms, serum thyroxine, TRAb, thyroid ultrasound and orbital computed tomography that diagnosis relied.

The V gene is TRBV6-2 or TRBV6-3, the J gene TRBJ2-7; 11 nucleotides line up with TRBD2. Material for sequencing was peripheral blood. The sequence was obtained from a woman under 30 with stable Graves' hyperthyroidism. Here the CDR3 DNA reads TGTGCCAGCAGTCTCTCCCGACTAGCGGGATCCTACGAGCAGTACTTC. Residues: CASSLSRLAGSYEQYF.